Shown below are 32 T cell receptor beta chains from a single sample sequenced in a study of T cell repertoires in cytomegalovirus infection. MiXCR was run by TCRdb on the reads, yielding one entry per CDR3 protein. This table has a few hundred thousand distinct CDR3 sequences, more than 30% appearing once. These TCRs' antigens remain unknown. The starting material was cultured PBMCs, obtained from culture after CMV antigen stimulation. These receptors were collected from a human donor in good health (CMV status not recorded). Some clones in this sample may be carry-over from other donors' samples.

V and J are TRBV20-1 and TRBJ2-1; tentatively, D is TRBD2 (6 bases). Germline CDR1 is DFQATT and CDR2 is SNEGSKA (reference sequence). The ends were cut back, 0 bases at V and 12 bases at J, with 18 bases in the middle. The CDR3 is 14 residues long. For the CDR3, the DNA is TGCAGTGCTAGAGACCAAACTGGCTGGAGGGGGCAGTTCTTC. It is translated as CSARDQTGWRGQFF.

The table lists this clonotype with many counts. The CDR3, as DNA: TGTGCCAGCAGCTCATACGGGGGGTACGAGCAGTACTTC. It encodes CASSSYGGYEQYF. J is TRBJ2-7 and V is TRBV7-3; 7 bases match TRBD2. The CDR3 is 13 residues long. CDR1 and CDR2 from the germline V gene are SGHTA and FQGTGA. The trim removed 4 bases at V and 4 bases at J, leaving 4 bases unmatched.

The rearrangement joins TRBV7-2 to TRBJ2-2; D possibly matches TRBD1 or TRBD2 (6 bases each). The V gene lost 5 bases and the J gene lost 6 bases, with 16 bases spanning the gap. Per germline, CDR1 SGHTA and CDR2 FQGNSA. There are 15 residues in the CDR3. DNA for the CDR3: TGTGCCAGCAGCCGGCTTGGGGGGCTGGCCGGGGAGCTGTTTTTT. This codes for CASSRLGGLAGELFF.

V gene TRBV12-5 combines with J gene TRBJ1-5, with 8 nucleotides matching TRBD1. The V gene's germline CDR1 is LGHNT and CDR2 FRNRAP. The CDR3 loop spans 17 amino acids. The junction had 11 bases not matched to a gene; V was cut back by 0 bases and J by 7 bases. The CDR3 region has the DNA TGTGCTAGTGGTTTGGTACTGGACAGGGAGTTGAGGCAGCCCCAGCATTTT. It specifies CASGLVLDRELRQPQHF.

This clonotype was observed a few times. V and J are TRBV9 and TRBJ1-1, with D hard to call. The V end was cut by 0 bases, the J end by 3 bases, with 9 bases between. The CDR3 totals 14 residues. The germline CDR1 and CDR2 sequences are SGDLS and YYNGEE. The CDR3 DNA reads as TGTGCCAGCAGCGTAGAGGGTCGGGACACTGAAGCTTTCTTT. Translating gives CASSVEGRDTEAFF.

V usage is TRBV20-1 and J usage is TRBJ2-3; D is perhaps TRBD1 or TRBD2 (5 bases each). V was shortened by 0 bases and J by 2 bases, with 12 bases between the two germline ends. Germline V gene sequence: CDR1 DFQATT, CDR2 SNEGSKA (reference sequence). The CDR3 is made up of 15 amino acids. In nucleotides, the CDR3 is TGCAGTGCTAGAGAGACTGGGACGTCCACAGATACGCAGTATTTT. Protein sequence: CSARETGTSTDTQYF.

The V call is TRBV20-1, the J call TRBJ1-4, with TRBD1 matching 7 bases. The germline V gene has CDR1 DFQATT and CDR2 SNEGSKA (reference sequence). This CDR3 spans 11 amino acids. The CDR3: CRGGPFEKLFF. The CDR3 bases are TGCCGAGGGGGCCCTTTCGAAAAACTGTTTTTT.

This chain links TRBV15 with TRBJ1-4, with D perhaps matching TRBD1 (6 bases). CDR1 is LNHNV and CDR2 is YYDKDF in the germline V gene (reference sequence). The CDR3 covers 16 residues. V was clipped by 0 bases and J by 5 bases, with 13 bases between them. This CDR3 reads CATSRDRAGANEKLFF. The CDR3 bases are TGTGCCACCAGCAGAGATCGGGCAGGGGCAAATGAAAAACTGTTTTTT.

The V gene is TRBV12-3 or TRBV12-4, the J gene TRBJ2-7, with 7 bases fitting TRBD1. The CDR3 is made up of 14 amino acids. The ends lost 8 bases at V and 0 bases at J; junction bases unmatched: 7. The CDR3 region is CASGTQGPSYEQYF. The CDR3 nucleotides read TGTGCCAGCGGCACACAGGGGCCCTCCTACGAGCAGTACTTC.

The chain recombines TRBV6-2 or TRBV6-3 with TRBJ2-1, with TRBD2 matching 9 bases. The length of the CDR3 is 16 residues. The ends lost 4 bases at V and 3 bases at J; junction bases unmatched: 7. Germline CDR1 and CDR2: MNHEY and SVGEGT. CDR3 sequence: CASSFSSGSVYNEQFF. The CDR3 region has the DNA TGTGCCAGCAGTTTTAGTAGCGGGAGTGTCTACAATGAGCAGTTCTTC.

A few counts support this clonotype. The chain carries TRBV10-3 and TRBJ2-2; TRBD1 matches 7 bases. The CDR3 spans 17 residues. Germline CDR1 reads ENHRY; CDR2 reads SYGVKD. J lost 6 bases, V lost 3 bases, and 13 bases had no gene match. The CDR3 loop reads CAISDYTGEGLSGELFF. The CDR3 nucleotides are TGTGCCATCAGTGACTACACAGGGGAAGGATTATCCGGGGAGCTGTTTTTT.

This clonotype was counted many times. The chain uses TRBV7-2 and TRBJ2-7; 8 bases fit TRBD2. Germline loops: CDR1 SGHTA, CDR2 FQGNSA. J lost 2 bases, V lost 0 bases, and 9 bases had no gene match. The CDR3 runs to 17 residues. The CDR3 reads CASSLAPSSGRAYEQYV. The CDR3 DNA follows: TGTGCCAGCAGCTTAGCGCCCTCCAGCGGGAGAGCCTACGAGCAGTACGTC.

This sequence joins TRBV6-1 and TRBJ2-7; 8 positions match TRBD2. The germline CDR1 and CDR2 sequences are MNHNS and SASEGT. The length of the CDR3 is 15 residues. The junction had 7 bases not matched to a gene; V was cut back by 4 bases and J by 2 bases. The CDR3 loop is CASSVLAGTAYEQYF. CDR3 in DNA: TGTGCCAGCAGTGTTTTAGCGGGAACGGCCTACGAGCAGTACTTC.

This chain links TRBV7-9 with TRBJ2-1; tentatively, D is TRBD2 (6 bases). Germline CDR1 is SEHNR and CDR2 is FQNEAQ (reference sequence). V was trimmed by 2 bases and J by 8 bases, leaving 13 bases between them. The CDR3 has 14 residues. The CDR3 region is CASSLRDSGHEQFF. Here the CDR3 DNA reads TGTGCCAGCAGCTTACGGGACTCTGGTCATGAGCAGTTCTTC.

This clonotype was observed at least ten times. The chain is built from TRBV7-2 and TRBJ2-1; D is undetermined. Trimming pared 0 bases from V and 6 bases from J, leaving 6 bases between. This CDR3 comprises 13 residues. CDR1 and CDR2 from the germline V gene are SGHTA and FQGNSA. The CDR3: CASSLAGSNEQFF. In DNA form, the CDR3 reads TGTGCCAGCAGCTTAGCAGGTAGCAATGAGCAGTTCTTC.

This clonotype was observed a handful of times. This sequence joins TRBV12-3 or TRBV12-4 and TRBJ1-5; D perhaps matches TRBD1 (5 bases). This CDR3 is 14 amino acids long. V was cut by 5 bases and J by 6 bases, with 14 bases left in between. The CDR3 here is CASSPKSRVQPQHF. The CDR3 nucleotides are TGTGCCAGCAGTCCGAAATCCAGGGTTCAGCCCCAGCATTTT.

The rearrangement uses TRBV5-4 and TRBJ1-1, with D uncertain. Germline CDR1 reads SGHNT; CDR2 reads YYREEE (reference sequence). Trimming pared 2 bases from V and 4 bases from J, leaving 15 bases between. The CDR3 is 15 amino acids. The CDR3 loop is CASSFGGRGFTEAFF. CDR3 in DNA: TGTGCCAGCAGCTTCGGTGGGCGCGGGTTCACTGAAGCTTTCTTT.

Concerning this clonotype itself: One junction end disagrees with the germline gene, perhaps due to a read error. This rearrangement joins TRBV7-6 to TRBJ2-1; D is perhaps TRBD2 (6 bases). The CDR3 length is 14 residues. Germline-derived CDR1 and CDR2 are SGHVS and FNYEAQ. CDR3 sequence reads: CASSLVRQGGERFF. In DNA form, the CDR3 reads TGTGCCAGCAGCTTAGTCCGCCAGGGCGGGGAGCGGTTCTTC.

This clonotype was counted ten times or more. V and J are TRBV7-4 and TRBJ1-1, with D perhaps matching TRBD1 (5 bases). The CDR3 runs to 14 residues. Germline values: CDR1 SGHVT, CDR2 SQSDAQ. The V gene lost 1 base and the J gene lost 4 bases, with 10 bases spanning the gap. This chain's CDR3 is CASSLGAGRTEAFF. CDR3 sequence (DNA): TGTGCCAGCAGCTTAGGTGCAGGGCGCACTGAAGCTTTCTTT.

The CDR3 is CASSSGGRGETQYF. In nucleotides, the CDR3 is TGTGCCAGCAGTTCTGGCGGGAGAGGAGAGACCCAGTACTTC. V and J are TRBV6-2 or TRBV6-3 and TRBJ2-5; 7 bases match TRBD2. The CDR3 length is 14 residues. Looked up from germline, CDR1 is MNHEY and CDR2 is SVGEGT. V shed 4 bases and J 4 bases; nucleotides not matched to a gene: 6.

The chain is built from TRBV11-2 and TRBJ2-7; 12 nucleotides align to TRBD2. V lost 5 bases and J lost 2; bases outside the gene matches: 16. Germline CDR1 is SGHAT and CDR2 is FQNNGV. This CDR3 has 19 amino acids. CDR3 bases: TGTGCCAGCAGCCCATCGGCGCTAGCGGGAGGGCCTTTAACCTACGAGCAGTACTTC. Protein product: CASSPSALAGGPLTYEQYF. The variable domain in full, completed from reference TRBV11-2 and TRBJ2-7, reads EAGVAQSPRYKIIEKRQSVAFWCNPISGHATLYWYQQILGQGPKLLIQFQNNGVVDDSQLPKDRFSAERLKGVDSTLKIQPAKLEDSAVYLCASSPSALAGGPLTYEQYFGPGTRLTVT.

V and J are TRBV2 and TRBJ2-2; weak D call: TRBD2 (6 bases). This CDR3 contains 14 residues. The V end lost 4 bases, the J end lost 4 bases, and 10 bases lay between the germline ends. Germline V gene data show CDR1 as SNHLY and CDR2 as FYNNEI. The CDR3 bases are TGTGCCAGCAGTGTCCTAGCGTCCACCGGGGAGCTGTTTTTT. Translation gives CASSVLASTGELFF.

This clonotype showed up just a few times. The V call is TRBV20-1, the J call TRBJ1-1, with D uncertain. The germline V and J ends were trimmed by 4 bases and 5 bases, with 8 bases remaining between them. The CDR3 consists of 11 residues. Germline CDR1 and CDR2: DFQATT and SNEGSKA (reference sequence). The CDR3 DNA reads TGCAGTGCTACTATCTTGACTGAAGCTTTCTTT. Translated: CSATILTEAFF.

This clonotype was counted a few times. V usage is TRBV7-9 and J usage is TRBJ2-3; 9 bases fit TRBD1. Germline CDR1 reads SEHNR; CDR2 reads FQNEAQ (reference sequence). The J segment lost 2 bases and the V segment lost 5 bases, leaving 11 bases of the junction unmatched. The CDR3 covers 17 residues. The CDR3 protein is CASSRSGGTGYTDTQYF. As DNA, the CDR3 is TGTGCCAGCAGCAGAAGTGGCGGGACAGGGTACACAGATACGCAGTATTTT.

A few counts support this clonotype. The chain carries TRBV12-5 and TRBJ1-2, with 7 bases identical to TRBD1. Per germline, CDR1 LGHNT and CDR2 FRNRAP. J was trimmed by 4 bases and V by 5 bases; bases with no gene match: 7. This CDR3 is built from 14 residues. Here the CDR3 DNA reads TGTGCTAGTGGTGGCCCGGGGACAGTCTATGGCTACACCTTC. This translates into CASGGPGTVYGYTF.

This chain uses TRBV23-1 with TRBJ2-3; D possibly corresponds to TRBD2 (6 bases). TRBV23-1 is an ORF, and what it does is uncertain. Trimming left V 8 bases short and J 4 bases short, with 25 bases between. This CDR3 is built from 17 residues. CDR3 in amino acids: CASLSEKRAGKADTQYF. The CDR3 DNA reads TGCGCCAGCCTATCAGAGAAGCGGGCAGGGAAGGCAGATACGCAGTATTTT.

The chain carries TRBV20-1 and TRBJ2-1; TRBD1 matches at 7 bases. Germline-derived CDR1 and CDR2 are DFQATT and SNEGSKA (reference sequence). V lost 3 bases and J lost 5; bases outside the gene matches: 10. The CDR3 contains 15 residues. This CDR3 is CSASPGTAPHNEQFF. DNA for the CDR3: TGCAGTGCTAGTCCGGGGACAGCACCTCACAATGAGCAGTTCTTC.

The V call is TRBV29-1, the J call TRBJ2-3; 11 bases fit TRBD2. Germline V gene lookup returns CDR1 SQVTM and CDR2 ANQGSEA. V shed 6 bases and J 4 bases; nucleotides not matched to a gene: 3. The CDR3 is 13 amino acids. The DNA for the CDR3 is TGCAGCGTACTAGCGGGAGTGGCAGATACGCAGTATTTT. Protein product: CSVLAGVADTQYF.

The V gene is TRBV27, the J gene TRBJ2-1; a weak D match, TRBD2 (6 bases). Germline V gives CDR1 MNHEY, CDR2 SMNVEV (reference sequence). V was pared by 1 base and J by 7 bases, with 17 bases between. The CDR3 is 16 amino acids. The CDR3 is CASSLWAGTEMNEQFF. CDR3 nucleotide sequence: TGTGCCAGCAGTTTATGGGCCGGGACTGAAATGAATGAGCAGTTCTTC.

This clonotype showed up just once. V is TRBV2 and J is TRBJ2-1; 10 positions agree with TRBD2. The CDR3 runs to 15 residues. CDR1 is SNHLY and CDR2 is FYNNEI in the germline V gene. Unmatched junction bases numbered 7, after V lost 5 bases and J lost 6 bases. CDR3 region: CASSLTSGPTNEQFF. The CDR3 DNA sequence: TGTGCCAGCAGTTTGACTAGCGGGCCAACCAATGAGCAGTTCTTC.

The V call is TRBV15, the J call TRBJ1-1; D is undetermined. The CDR3 totals 13 residues. V shed 0 bases and J shed 3 bases, with 5 bases lying between them. The germline CDR1 and CDR2 sequences are LNHNV and YYDKDF (reference sequence). CDR3 nucleotides: TGTGCCACCAGCAGAGATCTCGACACTGAAGCTTTCTTT. Its translation: CATSRDLDTEAFF. Looking up the rest from reference TRBV15 and TRBJ1-1 gives the full variable domain: DAMVIQNPRYQVTQFGKPVTLSCSQTLNHNVMYWYQQKSSQAPKLLFHYYDKDFNNEADTPDNFQSRRPNTSFCFLDIRSPGLGDTAMYLCATSRDLDTEAFFGQGTRLTVV.

The CDR3 bases are TGTGCCACGCACCCCTGGGGCCCCGGGGAGCTGTTTTTT. Amino acids: CATHPWGPGELFF. The genes are TRBV19 and TRBJ2-2; D may be TRBD1 (5 bases). This CDR3 has 13 residues. Germline CDR1 reads LNHDA; CDR2 reads SQIVND (reference sequence). The V end lost 10 bases, the J end lost 6 bases, and 15 bases lay between the germline ends. The full variable domain, in which reference TRBV19 and TRBJ2-2 provide the parts outside the CDR3, is DGGITQSPKYLFRKEGQNVTLSCEQNLNHDAMYWYRQDPGQGLRLIYYSQIVNDFQKGDIAEGYSVSREKKESFPLTVTSAQKNPTAFYLCATHPWGPGELFFGEGSRLTVL.